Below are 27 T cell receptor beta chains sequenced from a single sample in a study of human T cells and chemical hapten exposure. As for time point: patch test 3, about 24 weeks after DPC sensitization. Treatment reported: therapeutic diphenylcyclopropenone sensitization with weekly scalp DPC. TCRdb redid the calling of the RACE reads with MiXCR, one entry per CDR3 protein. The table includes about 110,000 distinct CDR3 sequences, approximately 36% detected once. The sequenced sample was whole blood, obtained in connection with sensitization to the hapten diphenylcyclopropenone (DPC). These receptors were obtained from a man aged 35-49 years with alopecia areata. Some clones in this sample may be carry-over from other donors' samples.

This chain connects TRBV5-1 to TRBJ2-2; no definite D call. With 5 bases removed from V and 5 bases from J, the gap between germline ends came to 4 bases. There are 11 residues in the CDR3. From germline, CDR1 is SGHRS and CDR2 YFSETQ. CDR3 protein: CASRETGELFF. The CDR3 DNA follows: TGCGCCAGCAGAGAAACCGGGGAGCTGTTTTTT.

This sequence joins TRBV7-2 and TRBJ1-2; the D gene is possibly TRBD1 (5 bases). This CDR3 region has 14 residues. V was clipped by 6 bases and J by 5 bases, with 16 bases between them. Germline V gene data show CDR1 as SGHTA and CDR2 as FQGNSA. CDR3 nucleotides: TGTGCCAGCAGTTACGACAGTAGAGGGTATGGCTACACCTTC. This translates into CASSYDSRGYGYTF.

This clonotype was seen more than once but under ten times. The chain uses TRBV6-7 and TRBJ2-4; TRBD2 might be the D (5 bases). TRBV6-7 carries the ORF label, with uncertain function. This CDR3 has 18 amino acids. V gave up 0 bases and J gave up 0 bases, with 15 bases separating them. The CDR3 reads CASSYSEASREAKNIQYF. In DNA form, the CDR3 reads TGTGCCAGCAGTTACTCGGAGGCCTCGAGGGAAGCCAAAAACATTCAGTACTTC.

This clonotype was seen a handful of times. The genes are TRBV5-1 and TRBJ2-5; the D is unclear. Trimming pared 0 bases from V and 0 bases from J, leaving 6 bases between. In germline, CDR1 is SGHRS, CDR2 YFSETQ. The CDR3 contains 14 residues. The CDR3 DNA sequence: TGCGCCAGCAGCTTGGTTGGTAACCAAGAGACCCAGTACTTC. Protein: CASSLVGNQETQYF.

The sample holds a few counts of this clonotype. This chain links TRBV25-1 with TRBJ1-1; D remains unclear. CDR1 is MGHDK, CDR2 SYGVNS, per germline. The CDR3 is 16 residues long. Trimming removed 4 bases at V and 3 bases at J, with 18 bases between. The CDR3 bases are TGTGCCAGCAGTGGATCCGGGATCCGGCGGGACACTGAAGCTTTCTTT. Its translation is CASSGSGIRRDTEAFF.

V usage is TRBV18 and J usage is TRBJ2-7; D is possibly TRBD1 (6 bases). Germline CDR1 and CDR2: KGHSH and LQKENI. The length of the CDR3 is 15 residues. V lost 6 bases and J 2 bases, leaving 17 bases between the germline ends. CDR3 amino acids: CASSLNTGSPYEQYF. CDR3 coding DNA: TGTGCCAGCTCGCTAAACACAGGGTCCCCCTACGAGCAGTACTTC.

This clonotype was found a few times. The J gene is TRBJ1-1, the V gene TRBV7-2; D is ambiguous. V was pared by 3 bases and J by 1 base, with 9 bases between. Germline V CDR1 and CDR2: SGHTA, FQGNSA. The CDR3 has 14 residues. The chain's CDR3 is CASSFLLPNTEAFF. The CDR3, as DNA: TGTGCCAGCAGCTTCCTTTTACCGAACACTGAAGCTTTCTTT.

The CDR3, as DNA: TGTGCCAGCAGTAGAGCGGGACGCACAGATACGCAGTATTTT. Residues: CASSRAGRTDTQYF. This chain joins TRBV28 and TRBJ2-3; TRBD2 aligns across 7 bases. Looked up from germline, CDR1 is MDHEN and CDR2 is SYDVKM. This CDR3 region has 14 residues. V shed 5 bases and J 1 base; nucleotides not matched to a gene: 3.

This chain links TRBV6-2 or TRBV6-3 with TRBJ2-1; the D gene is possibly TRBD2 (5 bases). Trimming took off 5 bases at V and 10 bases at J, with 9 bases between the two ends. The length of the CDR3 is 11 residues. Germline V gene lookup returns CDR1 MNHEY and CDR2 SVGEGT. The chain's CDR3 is CASSRGGEQFF. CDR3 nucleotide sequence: TGTGCCAGCAGTCGTGGAGGCGAGCAGTTCTTC.

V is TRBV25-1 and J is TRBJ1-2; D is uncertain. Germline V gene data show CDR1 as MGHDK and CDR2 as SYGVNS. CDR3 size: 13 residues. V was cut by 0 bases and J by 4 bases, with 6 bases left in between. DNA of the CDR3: TGTGCCAGCAGTGAATATGACGGCTATGGCTACACCTTC. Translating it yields CASSEYDGYGYTF.

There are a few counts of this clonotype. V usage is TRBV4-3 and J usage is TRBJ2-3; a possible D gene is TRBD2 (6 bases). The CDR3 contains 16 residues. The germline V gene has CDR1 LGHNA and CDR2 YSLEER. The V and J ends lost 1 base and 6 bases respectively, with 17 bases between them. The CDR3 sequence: CASSQVRDPPGDTQYF. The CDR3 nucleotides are TGCGCCAGCAGCCAAGTGCGGGACCCTCCAGGGGATACGCAGTATTTT.

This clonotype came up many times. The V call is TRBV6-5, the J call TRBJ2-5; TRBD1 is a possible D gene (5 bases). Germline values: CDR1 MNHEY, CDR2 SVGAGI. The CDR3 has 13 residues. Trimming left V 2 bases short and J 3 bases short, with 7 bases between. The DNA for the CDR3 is TGTGCCAGCAGTTACGTAGGGGAAGAGACCCAGTACTTC. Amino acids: CASSYVGEETQYF.

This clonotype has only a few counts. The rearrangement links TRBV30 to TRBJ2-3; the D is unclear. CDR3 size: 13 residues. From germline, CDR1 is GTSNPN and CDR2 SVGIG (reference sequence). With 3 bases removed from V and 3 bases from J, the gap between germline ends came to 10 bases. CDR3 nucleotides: TGTGCCTGGAGAACGGAACGTACAGATACGCAGTATTTT. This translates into CAWRTERTDTQYF.

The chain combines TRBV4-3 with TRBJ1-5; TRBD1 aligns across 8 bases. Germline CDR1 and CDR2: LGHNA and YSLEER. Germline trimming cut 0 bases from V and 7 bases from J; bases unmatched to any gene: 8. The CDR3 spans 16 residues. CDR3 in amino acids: CASSQDWQGAQQPQHF. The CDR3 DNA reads TGCGCCAGCAGCCAAGATTGGCAGGGGGCTCAGCAGCCCCAGCATTTT.

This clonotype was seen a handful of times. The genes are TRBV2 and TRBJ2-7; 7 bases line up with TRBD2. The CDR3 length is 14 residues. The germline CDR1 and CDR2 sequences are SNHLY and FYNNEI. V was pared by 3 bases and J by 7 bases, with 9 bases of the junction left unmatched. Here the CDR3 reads CASSEVGGPREQYV. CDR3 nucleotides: TGTGCCAGCAGTGAGGTGGGAGGGCCGAGGGAGCAGTACGTC.

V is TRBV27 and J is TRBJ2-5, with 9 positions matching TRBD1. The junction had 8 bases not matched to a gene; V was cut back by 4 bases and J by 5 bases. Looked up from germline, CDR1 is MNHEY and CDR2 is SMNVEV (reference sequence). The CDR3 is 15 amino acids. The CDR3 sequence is CASSSPYRGRETQYF. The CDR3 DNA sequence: TGTGCCAGCAGTTCACCATACAGGGGGCGGGAGACCCAGTACTTC.

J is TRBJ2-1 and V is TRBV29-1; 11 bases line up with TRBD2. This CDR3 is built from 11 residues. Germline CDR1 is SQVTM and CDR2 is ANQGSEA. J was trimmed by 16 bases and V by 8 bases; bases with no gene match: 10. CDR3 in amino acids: CSLLTSGNIFF. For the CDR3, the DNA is TGCAGCTTACTGACTAGCGGGAACATATTCTTC.

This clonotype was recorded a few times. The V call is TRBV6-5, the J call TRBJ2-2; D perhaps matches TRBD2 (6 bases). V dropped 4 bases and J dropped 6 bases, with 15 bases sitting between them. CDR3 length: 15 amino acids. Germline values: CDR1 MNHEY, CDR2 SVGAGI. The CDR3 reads CASSWGLGGPGELFF. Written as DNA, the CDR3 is TGTGCCAGCAGTTGGGGTTTGGGGGGACCCGGGGAGCTGTTTTTT.

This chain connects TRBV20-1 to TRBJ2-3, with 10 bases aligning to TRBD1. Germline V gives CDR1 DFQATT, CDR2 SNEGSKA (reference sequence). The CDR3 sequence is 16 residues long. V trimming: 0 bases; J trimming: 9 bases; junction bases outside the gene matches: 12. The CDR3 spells CSARDGEEDRGGTQYF. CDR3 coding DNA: TGCAGTGCTAGAGATGGGGAAGAGGACAGGGGGGGGACGCAGTATTTT.

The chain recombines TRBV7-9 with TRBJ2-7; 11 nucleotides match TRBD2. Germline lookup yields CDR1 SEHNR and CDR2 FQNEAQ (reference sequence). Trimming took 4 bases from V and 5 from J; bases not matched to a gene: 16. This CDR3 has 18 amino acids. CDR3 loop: CASSSAQGLAEYPHEQYF. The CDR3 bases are TGTGCCAGCAGCTCGGCTCAGGGACTAGCGGAGTACCCACACGAGCAGTACTTC.

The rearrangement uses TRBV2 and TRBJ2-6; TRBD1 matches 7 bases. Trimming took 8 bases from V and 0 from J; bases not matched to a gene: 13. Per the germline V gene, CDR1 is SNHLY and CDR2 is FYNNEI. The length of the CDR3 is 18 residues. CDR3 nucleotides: TGTGCCAGCCGGAGGAACAGGGGTAGAACCTCTGGGGCCAACGTCCTGACTTTC. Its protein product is CASRRNRGRTSGANVLTF.

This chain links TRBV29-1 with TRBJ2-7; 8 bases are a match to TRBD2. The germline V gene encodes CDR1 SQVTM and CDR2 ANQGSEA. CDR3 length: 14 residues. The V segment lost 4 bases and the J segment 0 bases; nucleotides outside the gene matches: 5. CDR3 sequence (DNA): TGCAGCGTTGTTGGTAGCGGGAACTCCTACGAGCAGTACTTC. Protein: CSVVGSGNSYEQYF.

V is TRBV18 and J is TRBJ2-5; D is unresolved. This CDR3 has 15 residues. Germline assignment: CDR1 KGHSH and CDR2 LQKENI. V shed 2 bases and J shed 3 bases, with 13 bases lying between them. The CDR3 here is CASSPVYNSKETQYF. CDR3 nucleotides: TGTGCCAGCTCACCAGTCTACAATTCCAAAGAGACCCAGTACTTC.

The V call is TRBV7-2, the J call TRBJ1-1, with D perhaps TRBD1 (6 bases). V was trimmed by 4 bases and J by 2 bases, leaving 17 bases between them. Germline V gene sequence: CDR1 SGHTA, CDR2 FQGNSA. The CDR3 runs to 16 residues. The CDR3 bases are TGTGCCAGCAGCTCCTCCCCGTCAGGGACAAACACTGAAGCTTTCTTT. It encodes CASSSSPSGTNTEAFF.

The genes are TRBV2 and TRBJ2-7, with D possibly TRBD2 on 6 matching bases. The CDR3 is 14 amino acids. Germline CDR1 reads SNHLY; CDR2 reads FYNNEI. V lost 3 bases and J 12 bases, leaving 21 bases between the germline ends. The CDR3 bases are TGTGCCAGCAGTGAGGCGGGGACCCCTAGGGTTTGGTACTTC. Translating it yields CASSEAGTPRVWYF.

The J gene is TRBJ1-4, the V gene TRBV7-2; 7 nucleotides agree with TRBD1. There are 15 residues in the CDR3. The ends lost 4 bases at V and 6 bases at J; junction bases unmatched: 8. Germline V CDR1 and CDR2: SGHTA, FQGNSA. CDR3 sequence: CASSSQTGRDEKLFF. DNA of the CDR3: TGTGCCAGCAGCTCGCAGACAGGGAGAGATGAAAAACTGTTTTTT.

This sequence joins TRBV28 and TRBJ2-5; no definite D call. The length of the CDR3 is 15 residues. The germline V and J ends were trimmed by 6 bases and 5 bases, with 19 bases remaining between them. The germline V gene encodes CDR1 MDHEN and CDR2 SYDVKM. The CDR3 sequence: CASSLTSGQFETQYF. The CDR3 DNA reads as TGTGCCAGCAGCCTAACGTCTGGGCAGTTCGAGACCCAGTACTTC.